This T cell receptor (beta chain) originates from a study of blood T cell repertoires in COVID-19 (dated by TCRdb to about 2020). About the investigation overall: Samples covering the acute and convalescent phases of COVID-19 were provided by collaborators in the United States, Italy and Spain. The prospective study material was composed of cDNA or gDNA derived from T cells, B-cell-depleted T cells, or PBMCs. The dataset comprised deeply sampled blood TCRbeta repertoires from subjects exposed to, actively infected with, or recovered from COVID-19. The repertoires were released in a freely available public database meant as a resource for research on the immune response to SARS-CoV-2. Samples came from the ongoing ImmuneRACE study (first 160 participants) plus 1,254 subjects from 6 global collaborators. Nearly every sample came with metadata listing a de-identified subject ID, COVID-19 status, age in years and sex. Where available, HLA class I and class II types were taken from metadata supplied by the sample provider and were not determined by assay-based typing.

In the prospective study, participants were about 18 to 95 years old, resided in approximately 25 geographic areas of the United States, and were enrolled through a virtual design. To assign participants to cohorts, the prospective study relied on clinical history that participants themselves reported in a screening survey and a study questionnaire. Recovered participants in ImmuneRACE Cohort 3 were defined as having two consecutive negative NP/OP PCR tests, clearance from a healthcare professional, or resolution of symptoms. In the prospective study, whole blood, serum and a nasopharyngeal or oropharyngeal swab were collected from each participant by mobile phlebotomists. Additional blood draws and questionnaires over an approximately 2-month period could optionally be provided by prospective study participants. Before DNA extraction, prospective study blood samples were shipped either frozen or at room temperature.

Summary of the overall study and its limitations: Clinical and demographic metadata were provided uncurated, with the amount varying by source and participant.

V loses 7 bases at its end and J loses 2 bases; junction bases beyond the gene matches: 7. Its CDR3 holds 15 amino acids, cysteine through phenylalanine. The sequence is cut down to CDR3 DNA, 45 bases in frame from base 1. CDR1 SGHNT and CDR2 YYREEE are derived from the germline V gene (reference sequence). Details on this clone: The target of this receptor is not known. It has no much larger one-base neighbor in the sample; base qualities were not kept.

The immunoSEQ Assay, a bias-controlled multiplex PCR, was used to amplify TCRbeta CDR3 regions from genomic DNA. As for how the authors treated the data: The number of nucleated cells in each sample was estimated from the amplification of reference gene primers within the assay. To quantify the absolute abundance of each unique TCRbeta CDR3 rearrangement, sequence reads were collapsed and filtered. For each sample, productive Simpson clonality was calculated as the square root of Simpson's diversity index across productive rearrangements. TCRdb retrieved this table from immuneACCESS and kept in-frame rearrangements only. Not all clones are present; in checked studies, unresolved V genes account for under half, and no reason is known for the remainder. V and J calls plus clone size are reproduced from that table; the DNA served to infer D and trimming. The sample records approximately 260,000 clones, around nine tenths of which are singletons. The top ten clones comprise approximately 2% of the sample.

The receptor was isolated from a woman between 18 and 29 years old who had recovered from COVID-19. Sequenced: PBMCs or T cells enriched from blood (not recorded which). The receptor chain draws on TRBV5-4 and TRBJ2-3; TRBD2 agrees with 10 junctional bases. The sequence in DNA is TGTGCCAGCCTCAGCGGGAGGGCCCCCACAGATACGCAGTATTTT. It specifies CASLSGRAPTDTQYF.